The 13 T cell receptor beta chains listed next were all sequenced from one sample in a study of T cell repertoires in cytomegalovirus infection. TCRdb called the reads again in MiXCR, with one record for every CDR3 protein. The sample contains about 500,000 distinct CDR3 sequences, roughly a third of which appear only once. No antigen has been assigned to these receptors. The sequencing here drew on cultured PBMCs, taken from culture after CMV antigen stimulation. Receptor source: a human donor in good health (CMV status not recorded). Some clones in this sample may be carry-over from other donors' samples.

V and J are TRBV10-3 and TRBJ2-1; D not resolved. The CDR3 has 12 residues. Trimming took off 4 bases at V and 7 bases at J, with 8 bases between the two ends. Germline loops: CDR1 ENHRY, CDR2 SYGVKD. CDR3 sequence (DNA): TGTGCCATCAGTGCCAACGGGAATGAGCAGTTCTTC. Translated: CAISANGNEQFF.

This clonotype was detected a few times. V gene TRBV12-3 or TRBV12-4 combines with J gene TRBJ1-5; 9 bases are a match to TRBD1. The CDR3 length is 17 residues. The J segment lost 2 bases and the V segment lost 6 bases, leaving 11 bases of the junction unmatched. CDR3 amino acids: CASSHGQGRFGNQPQHF. The CDR3 bases are TGTGCCAGCAGCCATGGACAGGGGCGATTCGGCAATCAGCCCCAGCATTTT.

The chain has TRBV20-1 and TRBJ1-2, with D tentatively TRBD1 (6 bases). This CDR3 contains 12 residues. V lost 7 bases, J lost 8 bases, and 17 bases lay in between. The germline V gene encodes CDR1 DFQATT and CDR2 SNEGSKA (reference sequence). The DNA of the CDR3 is TGCAGTGTTATCTTGGACAGCCAAGGCTACACCTTC. Translation: CSVILDSQGYTF.

This clonotype was found a few times. In DNA, the CDR3 is TGTGCCAGCAGCCGAAGGTGGGGCGCTAGCGGAGGGGGAGAGCAGTACTTC. This sequence encodes CASSRRWGASGGGEQYF. The chain couples TRBV7-2 to TRBJ2-7; weak D call: TRBD2 (7 bases). Deletions cut 5 bases from V and 7 bases from J, with 27 bases between. CDR1 and CDR2 from the germline V gene are SGHTA and FQGNSA. The CDR3 sequence is 17 residues long.

There are many counts of this clonotype. CDR3 amino acids: CASSLGLNQPQHF. CDR3 DNA: TGTGCCAGCAGCTTAGGGCTGAATCAGCCCCAGCATTTT. The V call is TRBV7-2, the J call TRBJ1-5; no clear D gene. Germline V gene lookup returns CDR1 SGHTA and CDR2 FQGNSA. V was cut by 1 base and J by 4 bases, with 5 bases left in between. The CDR3 runs to 13 residues.

This chain uses TRBV10-3 with TRBJ1-5, with a possible D match to TRBD1 (5 bases). Germline assignment: CDR1 ENHRY and CDR2 SYGVKD. The CDR3 consists of 14 residues. With 3 bases removed from V and 4 bases from J, the gap between germline ends came to 10 bases. CDR3 region: CAISDGRTNQPQHF. The CDR3 bases are TGTGCCATCAGTGACGGCCGGACAAATCAGCCCCAGCATTTT.

The V gene is TRBV19, the J gene TRBJ1-1; possible D gene TRBD1, 6 bases. Germline V lookup: CDR1 LNHDA, CDR2 SQIVND (reference sequence). Trimming stripped 1 base from V and 1 base from J, with 10 bases between. The CDR3 has 15 amino acids. CDR3 sequence reads: CASSIGPGANTEAFF. The DNA for the CDR3 is TGTGCCAGTAGTATAGGCCCAGGGGCGAACACTGAAGCTTTCTTT.

This clonotype was seen more than once but under ten times. CDR3 sequence reads: CASSLWDQVGNEQFF. In DNA, the CDR3 is TGTGCCAGCAGTTTATGGGATCAAGTTGGTAATGAGCAGTTCTTC. The V gene is TRBV28, the J gene TRBJ2-1; unclear D gene. CDR3 length equals 15 residues. The germline V and J ends were trimmed by 0 bases and 7 bases, with 13 bases remaining between them. Germline-derived CDR1 and CDR2 are MDHEN and SYDVKM.

The chain combines TRBV7-2 with TRBJ2-2, with TRBD2 matching over 8 bases. The junction had 15 bases not matched to a gene; V was cut back by 5 bases and J by 4 bases. CDR1 is SGHTA and CDR2 is FQGNSA in the germline V gene. The CDR3 is 18 amino acids. The CDR3 nucleotides are TGTGCCAGCAGCCCGAACGTACCGGGAGGGGTAGGCACCGGGGAGCTGTTTTTT. Translated, it gives CASSPNVPGGVGTGELFF.

This clonotype turned up a few times. V gene TRBV7-3 combines with J gene TRBJ1-3; 8 bases match TRBD1. V was clipped by 1 base and J by 1 base; unmatched bases: 3. Per the germline V gene, CDR1 is SGHTA and CDR2 is FQGTGA. The CDR3 runs to 16 residues. The CDR3 region is CASSLNGQGSGNTIYF. The CDR3 coding sequence is TGTGCCAGCAGCTTAAATGGACAGGGATCTGGAAACACCATATATTTT.

A few counts support this clonotype. V gene TRBV5-6 combines with J gene TRBJ2-1; 10 bases are shared with TRBD2. This CDR3 comprises 14 residues. Looked up from germline, CDR1 is SGHDT and CDR2 is YYEEEE. With V trimmed by 4 bases and J by 8 bases, 6 bases remained unmatched. This CDR3 reads CASSEGLALDEQFF. CDR3 bases: TGTGCCAGCAGCGAGGGACTAGCGCTCGATGAGCAGTTCTTC.

The rearrangement uses TRBV7-3 and TRBJ1-1, with D possibly TRBD1 on 6 matching bases. Germline V lookup: CDR1 SGHTA, CDR2 FQGTGA. The CDR3 is made up of 16 amino acids. Trimming pared 1 base from V and 2 bases from J, leaving 14 bases between. The CDR3: CASSLNRVGVNTEAFF. The CDR3 DNA is TGTGCCAGCAGCTTAAACAGGGTTGGGGTAAACACTGAAGCTTTCTTT.

The chain carries TRBV6-1 and TRBJ2-7; 9 bases are a match to TRBD1. Germline CDR1 and CDR2: MNHNS and SASEGT. V lost 3 bases, J lost 0 bases, and 6 bases stayed unmatched. This CDR3 comprises 16 residues. CDR3 DNA sequence: TGTGCCAGCAGTGACCCCGGGACAGGGAGCTCCTACGAGCAGTACGTC. As protein: CASSDPGTGSSYEQYV.